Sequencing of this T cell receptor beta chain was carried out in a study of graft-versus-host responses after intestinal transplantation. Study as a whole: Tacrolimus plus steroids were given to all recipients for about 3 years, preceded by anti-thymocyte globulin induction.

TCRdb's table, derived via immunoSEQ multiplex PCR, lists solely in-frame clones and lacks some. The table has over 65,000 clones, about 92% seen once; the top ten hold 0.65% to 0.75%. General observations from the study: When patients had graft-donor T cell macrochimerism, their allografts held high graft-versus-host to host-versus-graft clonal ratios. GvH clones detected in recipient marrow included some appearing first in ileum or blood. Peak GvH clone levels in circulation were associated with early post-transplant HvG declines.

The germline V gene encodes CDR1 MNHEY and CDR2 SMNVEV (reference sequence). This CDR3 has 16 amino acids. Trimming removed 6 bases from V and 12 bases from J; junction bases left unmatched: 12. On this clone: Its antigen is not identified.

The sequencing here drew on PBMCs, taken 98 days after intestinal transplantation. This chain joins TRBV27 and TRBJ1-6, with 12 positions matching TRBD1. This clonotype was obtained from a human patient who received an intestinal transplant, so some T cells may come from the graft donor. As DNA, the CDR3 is TGTGCCAGCAGGTCCTTAGGGGACAGGGGGCCTGGACCCCTCCACTTT. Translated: CASRSLGDRGPGPLHF.